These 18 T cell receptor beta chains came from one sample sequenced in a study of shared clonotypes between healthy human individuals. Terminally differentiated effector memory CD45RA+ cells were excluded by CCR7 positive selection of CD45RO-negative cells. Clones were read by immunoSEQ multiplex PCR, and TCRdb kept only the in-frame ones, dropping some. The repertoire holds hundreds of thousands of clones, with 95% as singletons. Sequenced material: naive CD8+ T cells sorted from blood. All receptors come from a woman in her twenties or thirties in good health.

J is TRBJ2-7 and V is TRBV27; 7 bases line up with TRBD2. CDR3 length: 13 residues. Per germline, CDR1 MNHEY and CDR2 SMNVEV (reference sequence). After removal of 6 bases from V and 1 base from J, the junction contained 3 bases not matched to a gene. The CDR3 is CASRTLASYEQYF. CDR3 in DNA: TGTGCCAGCAGGACACTAGCGTCCTACGAGCAGTACTTC.

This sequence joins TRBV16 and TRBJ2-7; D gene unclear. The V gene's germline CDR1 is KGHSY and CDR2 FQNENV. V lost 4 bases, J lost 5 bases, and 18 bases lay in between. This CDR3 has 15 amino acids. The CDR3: CASSPHTPFPHEQYF. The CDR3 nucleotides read TGTGCCAGCAGCCCACACACTCCCTTTCCCCACGAGCAGTACTTC.

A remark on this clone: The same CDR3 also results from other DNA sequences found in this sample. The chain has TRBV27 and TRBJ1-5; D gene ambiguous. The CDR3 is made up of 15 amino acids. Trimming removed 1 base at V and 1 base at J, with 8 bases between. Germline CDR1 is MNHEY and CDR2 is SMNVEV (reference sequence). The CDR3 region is CASSLWGGSNQPQHF. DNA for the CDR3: TGTGCCAGCAGTTTATGGGGTGGGAGCAATCAGCCCCAGCATTTT.

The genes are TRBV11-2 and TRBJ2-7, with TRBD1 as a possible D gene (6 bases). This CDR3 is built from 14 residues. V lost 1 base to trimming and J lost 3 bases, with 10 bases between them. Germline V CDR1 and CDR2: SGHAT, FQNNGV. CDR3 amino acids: CASSLGGQHYEQYF. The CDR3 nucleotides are TGTGCCAGCAGCTTAGGGGGACAACACTACGAGCAGTACTTC.

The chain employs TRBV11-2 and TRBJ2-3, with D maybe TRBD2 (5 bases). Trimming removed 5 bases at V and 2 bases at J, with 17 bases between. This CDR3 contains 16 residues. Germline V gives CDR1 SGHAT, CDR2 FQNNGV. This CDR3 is CASSQTRGLLTDTQYF. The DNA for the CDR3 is TGTGCCAGCAGCCAGACCAGAGGACTTCTCACAGATACGCAGTATTTT.

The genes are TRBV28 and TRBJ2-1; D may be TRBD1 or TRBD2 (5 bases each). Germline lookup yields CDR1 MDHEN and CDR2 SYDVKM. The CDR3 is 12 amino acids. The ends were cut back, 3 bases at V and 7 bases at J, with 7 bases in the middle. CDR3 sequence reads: CASSFWGNEQFF. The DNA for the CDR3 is TGTGCCAGCAGTTTCTGGGGGAATGAGCAGTTCTTC.

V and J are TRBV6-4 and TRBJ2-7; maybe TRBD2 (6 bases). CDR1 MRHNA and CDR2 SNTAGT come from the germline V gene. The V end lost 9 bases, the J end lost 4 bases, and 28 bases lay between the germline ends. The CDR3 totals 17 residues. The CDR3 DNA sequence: TGTGCCAGTTCCAGCAGGGTTAGGTGGGGGAGGAAATACGAGCAGTACTTC. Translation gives CASSSRVRWGRKYEQYF.

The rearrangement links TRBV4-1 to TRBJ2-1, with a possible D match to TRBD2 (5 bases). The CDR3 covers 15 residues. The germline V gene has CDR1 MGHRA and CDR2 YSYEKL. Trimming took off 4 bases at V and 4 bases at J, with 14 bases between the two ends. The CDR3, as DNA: TGCGCCAGCAGCCCGGTCGAGGGAGAATACAATGAGCAGTTCTTC. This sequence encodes CASSPVEGEYNEQFF.

DNA for the CDR3: TGTGCCAGCTCAGAGCCGGGACAGGGGGCGCGGAGGGCGGAAGAGCAGTACTTC. Protein sequence: CASSEPGQGARRAEEQYF. The gene calls are TRBV18 and TRBJ2-7; 12 bases are shared with TRBD1. Losses at the gene ends were 5 bases for V and 7 bases for J; bases not matched to a gene: 18. Germline loops: CDR1 KGHSH, CDR2 LQKENI. CDR3 length equals 18 residues.

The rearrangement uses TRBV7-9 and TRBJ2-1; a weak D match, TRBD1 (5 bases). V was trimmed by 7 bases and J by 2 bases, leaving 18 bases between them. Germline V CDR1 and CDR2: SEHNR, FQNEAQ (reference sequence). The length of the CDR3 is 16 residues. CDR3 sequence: CASTKSVMGPYNEQFF. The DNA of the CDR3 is TGTGCCAGCACTAAGTCAGTCATGGGGCCCTACAATGAGCAGTTCTTC.

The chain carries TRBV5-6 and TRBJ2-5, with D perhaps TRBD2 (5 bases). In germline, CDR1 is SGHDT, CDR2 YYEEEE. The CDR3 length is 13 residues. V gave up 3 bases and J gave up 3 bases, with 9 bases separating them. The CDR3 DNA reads TGTGCCAGCAGCTCAAGCGGAAAAGAGACCCAGTACTTC. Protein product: CASSSSGKETQYF.

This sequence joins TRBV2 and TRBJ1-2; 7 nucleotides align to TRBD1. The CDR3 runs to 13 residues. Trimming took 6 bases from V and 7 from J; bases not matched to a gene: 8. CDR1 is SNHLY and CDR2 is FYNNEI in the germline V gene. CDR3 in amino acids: CASRTGINLGYTF. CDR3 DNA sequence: TGTGCCAGCAGGACAGGGATTAATCTTGGCTACACCTTC.

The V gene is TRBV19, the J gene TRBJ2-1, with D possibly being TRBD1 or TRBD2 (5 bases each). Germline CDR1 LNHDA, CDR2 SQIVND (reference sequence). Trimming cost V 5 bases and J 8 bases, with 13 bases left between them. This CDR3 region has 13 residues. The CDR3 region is CASSRDLEDEQFF. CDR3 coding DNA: TGTGCCAGTAGTCGGGACCTTGAAGATGAGCAGTTCTTC.

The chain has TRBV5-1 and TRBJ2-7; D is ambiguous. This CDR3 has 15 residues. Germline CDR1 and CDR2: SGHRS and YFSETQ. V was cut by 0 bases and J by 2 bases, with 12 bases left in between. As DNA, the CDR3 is TGCGCCAGCAGCTTGGCCGGTTCTAAAGCCTACGAGCAGTACTTC. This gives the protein CASSLAGSKAYEQYF.

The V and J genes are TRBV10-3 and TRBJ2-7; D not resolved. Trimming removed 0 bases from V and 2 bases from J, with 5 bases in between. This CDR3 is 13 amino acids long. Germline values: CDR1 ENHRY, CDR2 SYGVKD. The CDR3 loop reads CAISESGPYEQYF. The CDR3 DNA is TGTGCCATCAGTGAGTCAGGGCCCTACGAGCAGTACTTC.

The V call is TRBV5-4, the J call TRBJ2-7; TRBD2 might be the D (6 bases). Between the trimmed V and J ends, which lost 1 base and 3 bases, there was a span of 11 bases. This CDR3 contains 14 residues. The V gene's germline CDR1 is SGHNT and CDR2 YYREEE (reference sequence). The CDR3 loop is CASSLLTGDYEQYF. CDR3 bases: TGTGCCAGCAGCTTGTTGACGGGAGACTACGAGCAGTACTTC.

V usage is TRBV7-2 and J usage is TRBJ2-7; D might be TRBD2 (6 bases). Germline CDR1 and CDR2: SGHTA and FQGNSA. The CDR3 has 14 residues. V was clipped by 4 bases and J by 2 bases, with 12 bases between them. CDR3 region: CASSSGTRAYEQYF. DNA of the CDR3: TGTGCCAGCAGCTCCGGGACTCGGGCCTACGAGCAGTACTTC.

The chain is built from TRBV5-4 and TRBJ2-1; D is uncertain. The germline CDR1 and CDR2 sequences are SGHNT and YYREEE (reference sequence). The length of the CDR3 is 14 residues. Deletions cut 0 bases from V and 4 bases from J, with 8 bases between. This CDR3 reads CASSLEPPYNEQFF. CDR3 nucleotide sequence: TGTGCCAGCAGCTTGGAACCACCATACAATGAGCAGTTCTTC.